Sequencing of this T cell receptor beta chain was carried out in a study of CD8+ T cells in alopecia areata. Study overall: In an open-label trial, patients got 5 to 10 mg tofacitinib twice daily.

CDR1 and CDR2 from the germline V gene are LNHNV and YYDKDF (reference sequence). J gave up 5 bases and V 0 bases, and 9 bases lay outside the gene matches. The CDR3 is made up of 17 amino acids. Study-level results: A great number of expanded lesional clones endured in scalp and blood during tofacitinib. Normal scalp showed lower clonality than lesional scalp, especially alopecia totalis/universalis. Scalp samples also contribute reads from the resident alphabeta T cells found in normal skin.

Treatment: oral pan-JAK inhibitor, 5-10 mg twice daily. Sequencing relied on a cDNA template that was reverse transcribed from extracted RNA. Clones were read by immunoSEQ multiplex PCR, and TCRdb kept only the in-frame ones, dropping some. The data contain approximately 200,000 clones, less than 50% of them singletons. In this sample, this clone turned up a few times. Its matching antigen is unknown. The sequence came from a human donor with alopecia areata. The chain links TRBV15 to TRBJ2-3; 9 nucleotides match TRBD2. Sequences were derived from CD4+ T cells sorted from blood, sampled at approximately week 39, from a patient treated with tofacitinib. The CDR3 DNA sequence: TGTGCCACCAGCAGAGATGAGGCGGGAGGGTATAAAGATACGCAGTATTTT. Its protein product is CATSRDEAGGYKDTQYF. Supplemented by reference TRBV15 and TRBJ2-3, the full variable domain reads DAMVIQNPRYQVTQFGKPVTLSCSQTLNHNVMYWYQQKSSQAPKLLFHYYDKDFNNEADTPDNFQSRRPNTSFCFLDIRSPGLGDTAMYLCATSRDEAGGYKDTQYFGPGTRLTVL.